This entry lists 29 T cell receptor beta chains sequenced from one sample in a study of cytomegalovirus exposure and HLA in healthy donors. Profiled with immunoSEQ multiplex PCR; TCRdb holds only in-frame clones, not every one. This sample has about 360,000 clones, with about nine tenths found just once. The sequenced material came from PBMCs. The source is a woman under 30 in good health and CMV-seronegative.

The gene calls are TRBV9 and TRBJ1-1; D ambiguous. The CDR3 is 14 residues long. CDR1 and CDR2 (germline): SGDLS, YYNGEE. V lost 0 bases, J lost 4 bases, and 10 bases lay in between. The CDR3 nucleotides read TGTGCCAGCAGCGTAGGGGTGGAGTCCACTGAAGCTTTCTTT. It is translated as CASSVGVESTEAFF.

This chain links TRBV29-1 with TRBJ2-1; TRBD2 is a possible D gene (6 bases). V lost 1 base, J lost 4 bases, and 8 bases lay in between. CDR1 is SQVTM, CDR2 ANQGSEA, per germline. The CDR3 totals 13 residues. The DNA for the CDR3 is TGCAGCGTTGAAGGCGGGGAATACAATGAGCAGTTCTTC. This sequence encodes CSVEGGEYNEQFF.

The chain uses TRBV7-3 and TRBJ2-2, with TRBD1 matching 12 bases. Germline lookup yields CDR1 SGHTA and CDR2 FQGTGA. This CDR3 contains 18 residues. V lost 6 bases, J lost 6 bases, and 14 bases stayed unmatched. CDR3 residues: CASSKAGTGGSGAGELFF. DNA for the CDR3: TGTGCCAGCAGTAAAGCCGGGACAGGGGGCAGTGGAGCCGGGGAGCTGTTTTTT.

The chain joins TRBV6-1 to TRBJ2-1; 11 bases map to TRBD2. The ends lost 3 bases at V and 9 bases at J; junction bases unmatched: 7. Germline V gives CDR1 MNHNS, CDR2 SASEGT. The CDR3 length is 15 residues. CDR3 nucleotides: TGTGCCAGCAGTGATTTAGCGGGGGGGCAGAGTGAGCAGTTCTTC. The encoded protein is CASSDLAGGQSEQFF.

The J gene is TRBJ1-1, the V gene TRBV11-2; D is unresolved. Germline-derived CDR1 and CDR2 are SGHAT and FQNNGV. Trimming cost V 2 bases and J 1 base, with 11 bases left between them. This CDR3 has 15 amino acids. CDR3 sequence: CASSLFADGNTEAFF. The CDR3 coding sequence is TGTGCCAGCAGCTTATTTGCGGATGGGAACACTGAAGCTTTCTTT.

V gene TRBV7-6 combines with J gene TRBJ1-6; the match to TRBD1 covers 9 bases. V dropped 5 bases and J dropped 0; count of bases not matched to a gene: 14. The CDR3 covers 20 residues. The germline V gene encodes CDR1 SGHVS and CDR2 FNYEAQ. In nucleotides, the CDR3 is TGTGCCAGCAGCCCAGGTGGGACAGGGCCTTTCGTCTCCTATAATTCACCCCTCCACTTT. Amino acids: CASSPGGTGPFVSYNSPLHF. The variable domain in full, completed from reference TRBV7-6 and TRBJ1-6, reads GAGVSQSPRYKVTKRGQDVALRCDPISGHVSLYWYRQALGQGPEFLTYFNYEAQQDKSGLPNDRFSAERPEGSISTLTIQRTEQRDSAMYRCASSPGGTGPFVSYNSPLHFGNGTRLTVT.

This clone has only a few counts. The chain couples TRBV2 to TRBJ1-5; perhaps TRBD1 as D (6 bases). The germline CDR1 and CDR2 sequences are SNHLY and FYNNEI. This CDR3 comprises 16 residues. Trimming left V 6 bases short and J 7 bases short, with 22 bases between. The CDR3 sequence is CASSPNRVTQGQPQHF. In DNA form, the CDR3 reads TGTGCCAGCAGCCCAAACAGGGTAACTCAAGGGCAGCCCCAGCATTTT.

The V and J genes are TRBV18 and TRBJ1-3; no firm D call. This CDR3 has 16 residues. V was cut by 5 bases and J by 2 bases, with 16 bases left in between. In germline, CDR1 is KGHSH, CDR2 LQKENI. The CDR3 loop reads CASSVYERRPGNTIYF. CDR3 in DNA: TGTGCCAGCTCAGTGTACGAACGGAGACCTGGAAACACCATATATTTT.

This clone has a single count. J is TRBJ2-1 and V is TRBV4-1, with D uncertain. CDR3 length equals 14 residues. The V gene's germline CDR1 is MGHRA and CDR2 YSYEKL. Trimming left V 1 base short and J 6 bases short, with 10 bases between. CDR3 in DNA: TGCGCCAGCAGCCAAGCGCTCGAGCGCAATGAGCAGTTCTTC. Translating it yields CASSQALERNEQFF.

The chain couples TRBV7-9 to TRBJ2-7, with 10 bases identical to TRBD1. CDR3 length: 15 residues. Germline V lookup: CDR1 SEHNR, CDR2 FQNEAQ (reference sequence). Trimming took 8 bases from V and 7 from J; bases not matched to a gene: 14. CDR3 sequence (DNA): TGTGCCAGCGGGATGGGACAGGGGCCCGCCGAGGAGCAGTACTTC. The encoded protein is CASGMGQGPAEEQYF.

The rearrangement joins TRBV30 to TRBJ2-7; D perhaps matches TRBD2 (6 bases). The V end lost 0 bases, the J end lost 4 bases, and 13 bases lay between the germline ends. Looked up from germline, CDR1 is GTSNPN and CDR2 is SVGIG (reference sequence). This CDR3 comprises 14 residues. CDR3 protein: CAWSVGGLGYEQYF. The CDR3 DNA is TGTGCCTGGAGTGTCGGAGGGCTTGGGTACGAGCAGTACTTC.

To note about this clone: Other nucleotide sequences from this sample produce the same CDR3. The chain is built from TRBV20-1 and TRBJ2-5; no reliable D call. Per the germline V gene, CDR1 is DFQATT and CDR2 is SNEGSKA (reference sequence). This CDR3 region has 11 residues. Trimming shortened V by 1 base and J by 4 bases, and 4 bases separated the two germline ends. The CDR3 protein is CSARAGETQYF. For the CDR3, the DNA is TGCAGTGCTAGAGCAGGAGAGACCCAGTACTTC.

The chain couples TRBV5-6 to TRBJ2-1, with 12 bases identical to TRBD2. The V segment lost 4 bases and the J segment 2 bases; nucleotides outside the gene matches: 7. Germline V CDR1 and CDR2: SGHDT, YYEEEE. The CDR3 has 17 amino acids. CDR3 nucleotides: TGTGCCAGCAGCCCGCGGACTAGCGGGAAGGCCTACAATGAGCAGTTCTTC. Translated, it gives CASSPRTSGKAYNEQFF. Full variable domain (rest looked up from reference TRBV5-6 and TRBJ2-1): DAGVTQSPTHLIKTRGQQVTLRCSPKSGHDTVSWYQQALGQGPQFIFQYYEEEERQRGNFPDRFSGHQFPNYSSELNVNALLLGDSALYLCASSPRTSGKAYNEQFFGPGTRLTVL.

This sequence joins TRBV15 and TRBJ1-2; a possible D gene is TRBD1 (6 bases). The germline gives CDR1 LNHNV, CDR2 YYDKDF (reference sequence). This CDR3 region has 11 residues. The V end was cut by 6 bases, the J end by 4 bases, with 6 bases between. CDR3 nucleotides: TGTGCCACCAGGGGGGCCTATGGCTACACCTTC. Its translation: CATRGAYGYTF.

V usage is TRBV6-1 and J usage is TRBJ1-5, with TRBD1 identical over 7 bases. The germline V gene encodes CDR1 MNHNS and CDR2 SASEGT. The length of the CDR3 is 13 residues. J gave up 6 bases and V 6 bases, and 5 bases lay outside the gene matches. The CDR3 DNA reads TGTGCCAGCAGCGGACAGGAGGCTCAGCCCCAGCATTTT. As protein: CASSGQEAQPQHF.

The chain joins TRBV7-2 to TRBJ1-2; tentatively, D is TRBD1 (6 bases). V was trimmed by 4 bases and J by 3 bases, leaving 12 bases between them. The germline V gene encodes CDR1 SGHTA and CDR2 FQGNSA. This CDR3 comprises 14 residues. The CDR3 DNA is TGTGCCAGCAGCTCAGGCGGGGGCCACTATGGCTACACCTTC. Its protein product is CASSSGGGHYGYTF.

The chain carries TRBV5-6 and TRBJ2-7; TRBD2 aligns across 7 bases. V shed 4 bases and J 3 bases; nucleotides not matched to a gene: 4. CDR1 is SGHDT, CDR2 YYEEEE, per germline. The length of the CDR3 is 13 residues. The CDR3 bases are TGTGCCAGCAGCCGGGGACTACTCTACGAGCAGTACTTC. This translates into CASSRGLLYEQYF. Looking up the rest from reference TRBV5-6 and TRBJ2-7 gives the full variable domain: DAGVTQSPTHLIKTRGQQVTLRCSPKSGHDTVSWYQQALGQGPQFIFQYYEEEERQRGNFPDRFSGHQFPNYSSELNVNALLLGDSALYLCASSRGLLYEQYFGPGTRLTVT.

The chain has TRBV6-1 and TRBJ1-4; 10 bases line up with TRBD1. Trimming at V came to 3 bases and at J to 0 bases, leaving 4 bases not matched to a gene. CDR1 is MNHNS, CDR2 SASEGT, per germline. This CDR3 contains 17 residues. For the CDR3, the DNA is TGTGCCAGCAGTGATCGGGACAGGGGAACAACTAATGAAAAACTGTTTTTT. This translates into CASSDRDRGTTNEKLFF.

This clone was counted a single time. The J gene is TRBJ2-1, the V gene TRBV5-1, with 13 bases matching TRBD2. CDR1 SGHRS and CDR2 YFSETQ come from the germline V gene. This CDR3 has 18 residues. V shed 2 bases and J 3 bases; nucleotides not matched to a gene: 8. Here the CDR3 DNA reads TGCGCCAGCAGCTTCTACTGGACTAGCGGGGGCCTCTACAATGAGCAGTTCTTC. Residues: CASSFYWTSGGLYNEQFF.

The chain couples TRBV14 to TRBJ2-3; 13 bases match TRBD2. CDR3 size: 16 residues. V lost 4 bases to trimming and J lost 6 bases; unmatched junction nucleotides: 7. CDR1 and CDR2 (germline): SGHDN, FVKESK. The CDR3 loop is CASSPSLAGGRDTQYF. The CDR3 region has the DNA TGTGCCAGCAGCCCTTCACTAGCGGGGGGGCGTGATACGCAGTATTTT.

Written as DNA, the CDR3 is TGCGCCAGCAGCTTGAGGCCAGGGGATTACTACGAGCAGTACTTC. This codes for CASSLRPGDYYEQYF. The chain links TRBV5-1 to TRBJ2-7, with D possibly TRBD1 on 6 matching bases. Looked up from germline, CDR1 is SGHRS and CDR2 is YFSETQ. Trimming shortened V by 1 base and J by 3 bases, and 14 bases separated the two germline ends. The CDR3 is 15 amino acids.

V is TRBV2 and J is TRBJ2-3; 11 positions match TRBD2. The J segment lost 13 bases and the V segment lost 4 bases, leaving 7 bases of the junction unmatched. The germline CDR1 and CDR2 sequences are SNHLY and FYNNEI. The CDR3 runs 13 residues. The CDR3 sequence: CASSGGGLAAKYF. In DNA form, the CDR3 reads TGTGCCAGCAGTGGGGGGGGACTAGCGGCTAAGTATTTT.

V usage is TRBV4-1 and J usage is TRBJ1-4; D gene ambiguous. With 0 bases removed from V and 5 bases from J, the gap between germline ends came to 13 bases. CDR1 and CDR2 (germline): MGHRA, YSYEKL. This CDR3 comprises 16 residues. This chain's CDR3 is CASSQESGMRNEKLFF. Here the CDR3 DNA reads TGCGCCAGCAGCCAAGAGTCGGGTATGAGGAATGAAAAACTGTTTTTT.

This sequence joins TRBV4-1 and TRBJ1-4, with TRBD1 matching 7 bases. There are 13 residues in the CDR3. Germline V lookup: CDR1 MGHRA, CDR2 YSYEKL. J gave up 11 bases and V 1 base, and 4 bases lay outside the gene matches. The CDR3 DNA is TGCGCCAGCAGCCAAGCGACAGGGACTAAACTGTTTTTT. It codes for CASSQATGTKLFF.

V gene TRBV7-9 combines with J gene TRBJ1-1, with D hard to call. The germline V and J ends were trimmed by 1 base and 5 bases, with 14 bases remaining between them. The CDR3 runs to 15 residues. The germline V gene encodes CDR1 SEHNR and CDR2 FQNEAQ (reference sequence). The CDR3 loop is CASSLESGPGTEAFF. For the CDR3, the DNA is TGTGCCAGCAGCTTAGAGTCTGGGCCCGGAACTGAAGCTTTCTTT.

The chain recombines TRBV30 with TRBJ2-7; 9 nucleotides match TRBD2. Germline CDR1 is GTSNPN and CDR2 is SVGIG (reference sequence). The CDR3 is 17 residues long. Trimming at V came to 3 bases and at J to 0 bases, leaving 12 bases not matched to a gene. CDR3 DNA: TGTGCCTGGAGCCGTTATAGCGGGGGCCGACTCTCCTACGAGCAGTACTTC. This encodes CAWSRYSGGRLSYEQYF. Full variable domain (outside the CDR3, taken from reference TRBV30 and TRBJ2-7): SQTIHQWPATLVQPVGSPLSLECTVEGTSNPNLYWYRQAAGRGLQLLFYSVGIGQISSEVPQNLSASRPQDRQFILSSKKLLLSDSGFYLCAWSRYSGGRLSYEQYFGPGTRLTVT.

The rearrangement links TRBV28 to TRBJ1-4; D is perhaps TRBD1 (5 bases). In germline, CDR1 is MDHEN, CDR2 SYDVKM. This CDR3 has 13 residues. The V end was cut by 5 bases, the J end by 5 bases, with 9 bases between. The CDR3 bases are TGTGCCAGCAGTGGCACAGGAAATGAAAAACTGTTTTTT. As protein: CASSGTGNEKLFF. Full variable domain (outside the CDR3, taken from reference TRBV28 and TRBJ1-4): DVKVTQSSRYLVKRTGEKVFLECVQDMDHENMFWYRQDPGLGLRLIYFSYDVKMKEKGDIPEGYSVSREKKERFSLILESASTNQTSMYLCASSGTGNEKLFFGSGTQLSVL.

CDR3 loop: CASTDRGLFGANVLTF. The CDR3 DNA follows: TGTGCCAGCACCGACAGGGGGCTATTTGGGGCCAACGTCCTGACTTTC. The chain employs TRBV27 and TRBJ2-6, with 10 bases matching TRBD1. The CDR3 length is 16 residues. Germline V gene sequence: CDR1 MNHEY, CDR2 SMNVEV (reference sequence). V dropped 7 bases and J dropped 3; count of bases not matched to a gene: 6.

V usage is TRBV7-9 and J usage is TRBJ2-3, with 9 nucleotides matching TRBD2. Germline assignment: CDR1 SEHNR and CDR2 FQNEAQ (reference sequence). After removal of 5 bases from V and 4 bases from J, the junction contained 16 bases not matched to a gene. CDR3 length equals 18 residues. The CDR3: CASSPRAGAGGRADTQYF. The DNA of the CDR3 is TGTGCCAGCAGCCCACGAGCAGGTGCGGGAGGGCGGGCAGATACGCAGTATTTT.